Here is one T cell receptor (beta chain) with its context. The antigen remains undetermined. This specimen comes from a study of OX40 agonist ivuxolimab in advanced cancers. Study-level background: Every 2 weeks, ivuxolimab was infused into the patients intravenously at between 0.01 and 10 mg/kg. Having had anti-PD-1, anti-PD-L1 or anti-CTLA-4 therapy before was allowed, and approximately 40% had some. The study, taken as a whole, reports: Clonal expansion was seen in CD4+ and CD8+ blood T cells by week 6 at 0.1 to 3.0 mg/kg.

Produced via immunoSEQ multiplex PCR; TCRdb's table is partial and in-frame only. The table records around 66,000 clones, 86% of them present only once. Researchers took blood at baseline, on cycle 4 day 1, and on cycle 7 day 1. CDR1 is SGHRS, CDR2 YFSETQ, per germline. The trim removed 7 bases at V and 4 bases at J, leaving 10 bases unmatched. The CDR3 has 14 amino acids. This TCR derives from an adult with an advanced solid tumor such as melanoma, head and neck, liver or kidney cancer. This sample comprised CD4+ or CD8+ T cells sorted from blood, obtained in a trial of the OX40 agonist ivuxolimab. The chain recombines TRBV5-1 with TRBJ2-5, with 7 bases lining up with TRBD1. CDR3 nucleotide sequence: TGCGCCAGCGGATCACAGGGGCCCGCAGAGACCCAGTACTTC. Its protein product is CASGSQGPAETQYF.